This T cell receptor beta chain came from a study of T-cell memory formation after mild COVID-19. MiXCR, applied by TCRdb to the 5' RACE reads, yields one record per CDR3 protein. There are around 450,000 distinct CDR3 sequences in the sample; about 19% occur only once, and around 8.4% lies in the top ten. Germline CDR1 is SQVTM and CDR2 is ANQGSEA. V shed 3 bases and J shed 4 bases, with 13 bases lying between them. The CDR3 runs 13 residues. Material for sequencing was PBMCs or a T cell subset sorted from them (not recorded which). The J gene is TRBJ2-7, the V gene TRBV29-1; no definite D call. This clonotype originated in an adult woman who had mild COVID-19 (a few samples of this study predate the infection). Cell type and time point are not known. CDR3 amino acids: CSVEGSSKYEQYF. The CDR3 DNA sequence: TGCAGCGTTGAGGGCAGTTCTAAATACGAGCAGTACTTC.